This T cell receptor (beta chain) was documented in a study of T cells in Graves' hyperthyroidism and ophthalmopathy. Amplified TCR beta CDR3 regions came from RNA transcripts. HTBI primers were used for first-round RT-PCR of the TCR CDR3. TCRdb processed the multiplex PCR reads anew with MiXCR; each CDR3 protein has one entry. The sample gives some 550,000 distinct CDR3 sequences, more than 15% of which show up once; 2.5% to 4% is in the top ten. CDR1 is SGHRS and CDR2 is YFSETQ in the germline V gene. The length of the CDR3 is 13 residues. Trimming at V came to 4 bases and at J to 5 bases, leaving 6 bases not matched to a gene. The table lists this clonotype with many counts. Antigen unknown. Ophthalmopathy cases met thresholds of Clinical Activity Score at least 3, NOSPECS grade at least 4 and duration under 3 months. Study-level findings and limits: Onset of ophthalmopathy came a median approximately 6.9 months after the model predicted it.

The sequencing sample was made of blood. This sequence was found in a woman between 35 and 50 years old with Graves' ophthalmopathy. The chain joins TRBV5-1 to TRBJ2-7; TRBD1 matches 7 bases. CDR3 protein: CASSPPTGNEQYF. The DNA of the CDR3 is TGCGCCAGCAGCCCCCCGACAGGGAACGAGCAGTACTTC.